The T cell receptor beta chain under discussion was sequenced for a study of T cell repertoires in cytomegalovirus infection (dated by TCRdb to the late 2010s). Some background on the complete study: Recently identified HLA-C-restricted CMV epitopes, whose presentation resists viral immunomodulation, were targeted by peptide stimulations together with well-studied HLA-B-restricted epitopes. Donor HLA type was relevant to the analysis, because carriage of CMV infection together with the matching HLA type was indicated by public TCR beta signatures. The paper's findings and limits, for the study overall: The ex vivo response was dominated by HLA-C-restricted CMV-specific TCR beta clonotypes, which also provided the single most frequent clonotype in two of eight donors. Cumulative frequency of public TCR beta family members discriminated carriers of CMV infection plus the relevant HLA type in this cohort and an independent approximately 370-donor cohort.

The listed sequencing device is Illumina HiSeq 1500. The public reads were reprocessed in TCRdb via fastp at Q25 and MiXCR, keeping in-frame beta chains. Each entry is one CDR3 protein sequence, shown with its most common DNA and genes. This sample is represented by fewer than 1,000,000 distinct CDR3 sequences; roughly 30% of them were singletons. Of the sample, around 15% falls within the top ten clones. The CDR3, cysteine through phenylalanine, is 19 amino acids long. The sequence is cut down to CDR3 DNA, 57 bases in frame from base 1. V is shortened by 0 bases, J by 6 bases, and the region joining them spans 24 bases. Interpreted using the paper, the treatment or condition label stands for: in vitro stimulation with specific CMV peptide epitopes to enrich CMV-specific T cells. To note about this clonotype: Its specific antigen is unknown. No clone much larger than this one lies a single base away; base qualities are absent.

The chain joins TRBV12-3 or TRBV12-4 to TRBJ2-1; the D segment could be TRBD1, given 5 matching bases. The sequence was obtained from a human donor in good health (CMV status not recorded). Some clones in this sample may be carry-over from other donors' samples. Sequencing was performed on cultured CD8+ T cells from PBMCs, taken from culture after CMV antigen stimulation. The DNA is as follows: TGTGCCAGCAGTTTAGCAGTAATGTGGGCAGGGAAGACGTTCAATGAGCAGTTCTTC. Translated, this gives CASSLAVMWAGKTFNEQFF.